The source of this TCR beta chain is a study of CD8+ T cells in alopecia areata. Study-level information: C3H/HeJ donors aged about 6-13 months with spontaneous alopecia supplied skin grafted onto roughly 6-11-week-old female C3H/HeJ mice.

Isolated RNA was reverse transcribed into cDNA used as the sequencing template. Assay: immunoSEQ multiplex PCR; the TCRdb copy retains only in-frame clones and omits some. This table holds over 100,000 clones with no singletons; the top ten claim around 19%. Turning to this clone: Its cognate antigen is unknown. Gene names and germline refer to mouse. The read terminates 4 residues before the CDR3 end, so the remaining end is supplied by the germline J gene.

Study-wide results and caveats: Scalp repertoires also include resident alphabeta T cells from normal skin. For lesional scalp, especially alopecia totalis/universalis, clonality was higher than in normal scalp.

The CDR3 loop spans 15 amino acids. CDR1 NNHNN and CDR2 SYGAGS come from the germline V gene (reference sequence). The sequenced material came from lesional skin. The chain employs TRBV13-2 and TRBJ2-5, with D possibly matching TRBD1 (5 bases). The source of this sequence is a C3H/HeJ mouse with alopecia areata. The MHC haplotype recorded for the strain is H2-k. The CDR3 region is CASGDEKGWKDTQYF. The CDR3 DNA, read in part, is TGTGCCAGCGGTGATGAGAAGGGGTGGAAAGAC.